This T cell receptor beta chain was profiled in a study of CD8 T cells in Susac syndrome. Findings and limits, study-wide: Susac-specific public clones were found in total CD8+ and CD8+ TEMRA repertoires, numbering approximately 15 and five, respectively.

The authors reverse transcribed roughly 0.5 to 1 ug RNA with random hexamers. From the immunoSEQ multiplex PCR reads, TCRdb called clonotypes with MiXCR, one entry per CDR3 protein. The repertoire holds 100,000 to 150,000 distinct CDR3 sequences, with around 94% as singletons. With regard to this clonotype: As yet, its antigen is unknown.

CD8+ and CD4+ blood T cells underwent TCR beta sequencing. Each Susac syndrome patient had definite or probable disease by recently defined criteria. Purification of the CD8+ and CD4+ T cells relied on negative isolation, and TEMRA cells underwent FACS enrichment. In germline, CDR1 is SEHNR, CDR2 FQNEAQ (reference sequence). The CDR3 has 16 residues. V was pared by 6 bases and J by 0 bases, with 12 bases between. The chain employs TRBV7-9 and TRBJ2-6; either TRBD1 or TRBD2 may supply D (5 bases each). The receptor was derived from a human donor with Susac syndrome. Sequencing input: CD8+ T cells from PBMCs. The CDR3 protein is CASSEGRVSGANVLTF. DNA for the CDR3: TGTGCCAGCAGTGAGGGACGGGTCTCTGGGGCCAACGTCCTGACTTTC.